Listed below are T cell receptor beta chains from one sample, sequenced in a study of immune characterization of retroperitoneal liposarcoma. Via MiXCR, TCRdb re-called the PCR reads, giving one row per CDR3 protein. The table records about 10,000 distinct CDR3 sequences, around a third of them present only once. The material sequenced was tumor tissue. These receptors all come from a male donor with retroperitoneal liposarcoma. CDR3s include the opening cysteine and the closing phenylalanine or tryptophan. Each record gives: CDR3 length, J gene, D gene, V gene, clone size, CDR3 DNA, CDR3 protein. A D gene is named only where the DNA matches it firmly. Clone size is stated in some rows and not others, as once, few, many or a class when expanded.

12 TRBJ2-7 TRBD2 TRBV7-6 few TGTGCCAGCAGTGGACGGGAGGTTGAGCAGTACTTC CASSGREVEQYF
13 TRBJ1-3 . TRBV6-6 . TGTGCCAGCAGTCCCTCGGGGGGGAACACCATATATTTT CASSPSGGNTIYF
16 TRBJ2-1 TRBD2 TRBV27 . TGTGCCAGCAGTCCCCCCCGGGCGGGGGGCTACAATGAGCAGTTCTTC CASSPPRAGGYNEQFF
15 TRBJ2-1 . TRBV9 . TGTGCCAGCAGCGTAGAGGGGGACAATGGGGATGAGCAGTTCTTC CASSVEGDNGDEQFF
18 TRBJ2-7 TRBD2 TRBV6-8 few TGTGCCAGCAGTCCCGCAGCGGGGGGCTTTAGCTCCTACAATGAGCAGTACTTC CASSPAAGGFSSYNEQYF
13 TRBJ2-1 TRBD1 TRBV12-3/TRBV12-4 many TGTGCCAGCAGCCAGGGGGCGCGCAACGAGCAGTTCTTC CASSQGARNEQFF
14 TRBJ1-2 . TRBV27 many TGTGCCAGCAGTTTACTAACAGGGAAAACCGGCTACACCTTC CASSLLTGKTGYTF
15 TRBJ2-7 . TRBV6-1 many TGTGCCAGCAGGTATCAACTAGCAGGGGCCAATGAGCAGTACTTC CASRYQLAGANEQYF
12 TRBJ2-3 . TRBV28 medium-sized TGTGCCAGCAGTTCCCTGCAGGGTACGCAGTATTTT CASSSLQGTQYF
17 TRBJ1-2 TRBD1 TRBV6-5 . TGTGCCAGCAGTTACTCGGGTCCGACAGGGGGCGGCTATGGCTACACCTTC CASSYSGPTGGGYGYTF
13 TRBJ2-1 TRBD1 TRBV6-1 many TGTGCCAGCAGGGGACAGGGGAGTTACGAGCAGTTCTTC CASRGQGSYEQFF
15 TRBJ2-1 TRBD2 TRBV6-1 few TGTGCCAGCAGTTTTGGACTAGCGGCAGGAGATGAGCAGTTCTTC CASSFGLAAGDEQFF
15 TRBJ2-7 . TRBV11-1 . TGTGCCAGCAGCCCCCGGCGAGAGGGGTACAATGAGCAGTACTTC CASSPRREGYNEQYF
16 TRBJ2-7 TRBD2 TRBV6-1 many TGTGCCAGCAGCGAAAGGGGCGGGGGGAGCTCCTACGAGCAGTACTTC CASSERGGGSSYEQYF
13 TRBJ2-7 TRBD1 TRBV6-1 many TGTGCCAGCGGAATGACAGGGTCCTACGAGCAGTACTTC CASGMTGSYEQYF
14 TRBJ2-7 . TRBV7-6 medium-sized TGTGCCAGCAGCTTAGGGGGGACGTTCAATGAGCAGTACTTC CASSLGGTFNEQYF
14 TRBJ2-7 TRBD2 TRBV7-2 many TGTGCCAGCAGCTTACTCGGGAGGGCCTACGAGCAGTACTTC CASSLLGRAYEQYF
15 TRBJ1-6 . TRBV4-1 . TGCGCCAGCAGCCAAGTGGCAGGCGAGGGGTCACCCCTCCACTTT CASSQVAGEGSPLHF
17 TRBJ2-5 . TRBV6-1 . TGTGCCAGCAGTGAAGCGGCAGCGGACATAGGGGTGAATGAGCAGTACTTC CASSEAAADIGVNEQYF
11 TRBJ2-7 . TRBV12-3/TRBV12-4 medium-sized TGTGCCAGCAGTTTCCACTACGAGCAGTACTTC CASSFHYEQYF
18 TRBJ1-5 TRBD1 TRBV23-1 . TGCGCCAGCAGTCAAGCCGCCTCGACAGGGGTAGAAGAACAGCCCCAGCATTTT CASSQAASTGVEEQPQHF
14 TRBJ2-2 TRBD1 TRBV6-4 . TGTGCCAGCGGAGGGACAGGGGATACCGGGGAGCTGTTTTTT CASGGTGDTGELFF
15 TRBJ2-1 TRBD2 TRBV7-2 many TGTGCCAGCAGCTTAGATAGCGGGAGCTACAATGAGCAGTTCTTC CASSLDSGSYNEQFF
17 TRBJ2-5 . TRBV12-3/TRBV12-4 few TGTGCCAGCAGCAAACTTTCCGGGACTGGGGGGCAAGAGACCCAGTACTTC CASSKLSGTGGQETQYF
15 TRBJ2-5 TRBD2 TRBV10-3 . TGTGCCATCAGCCAGACTAGCGGGCCGAAAGAGACCCAGTACTTC CAISQTSGPKETQYF
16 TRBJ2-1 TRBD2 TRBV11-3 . TGTGCCAGCAGCCCATTCGGACTAGCGGGAGGGAATGAGCAGTTCTTC CASSPFGLAGGNEQFF
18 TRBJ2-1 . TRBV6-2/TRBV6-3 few TGTGCCAGCAGTTACTACGCTGACCTCCCCGGGTCCTACAATGAGCAGTTCTTC CASSYYADLPGSYNEQFF
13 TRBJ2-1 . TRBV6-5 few TGTGCCAGCAGTTACTCGAGATACCATGAGCAGTTCTTC CASSYSRYHEQFF
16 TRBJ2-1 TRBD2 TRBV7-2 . TGTGCCAGCAGCTTAGAAAGCGGGATGTCCTACAATGAGCAGTTCTTC CASSLESGMSYNEQFF
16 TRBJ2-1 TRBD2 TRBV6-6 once TGTGCCAGCAGGTCAGGGACTACACAGAGCTACAATGAGCAGTTCTTC CASRSGTTQSYNEQFF
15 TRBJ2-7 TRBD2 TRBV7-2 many TGTGCCAGCAGCTTAGATAGCGGGAGCTACAATGAGCAGTACTTC CASSLDSGSYNEQYF
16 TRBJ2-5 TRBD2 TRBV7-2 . TGTGCCAGCAGCTTCCGGACTAGCGGGGTGGGGGAGACCCAGTACTTC CASSFRTSGVGETQYF
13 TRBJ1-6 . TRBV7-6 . TGTGCCAGCAGGCCACCAGGGAATTCACCCCTCCACTTT CASRPPGNSPLHF
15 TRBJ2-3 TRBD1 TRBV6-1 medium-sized TGTGCCAGCAGTGAGGGACAGGGGCGCACAGATACGCAGTATTTT CASSEGQGRTDTQYF
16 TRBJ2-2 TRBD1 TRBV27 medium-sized TGTGCCAGCAGACATGGACAGGGATTTGTTGCCGGGGAGCTGTTTTTT CASRHGQGFVAGELFF
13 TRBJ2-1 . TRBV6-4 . TGTGCCAGCTCGCCAGGGTTTTACAATGAGCAGTTCTTC CASSPGFYNEQFF
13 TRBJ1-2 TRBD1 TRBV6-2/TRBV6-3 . TGTGCCAGCATAAGGGACAGGGACTATGGCTACACCTTC CASIRDRDYGYTF
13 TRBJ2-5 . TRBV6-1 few TGTGCCACCGAAAATCTCCGTGGGGAGACCCAGTACTTC CATENLRGETQYF
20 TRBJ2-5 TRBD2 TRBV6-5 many TGTGCCAGCAGTTACTCGAGGGGTTACGAGCGGGGGGGCCTAGAAGAGACCCAGTACTTC CASSYSRGYERGGLEETQYF
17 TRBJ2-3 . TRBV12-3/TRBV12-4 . TGTGCCAGCAGTTTAAGAGGGTACCTCTCGGGCACAGATACGCAGTATTTT CASSLRGYLSGTDTQYF
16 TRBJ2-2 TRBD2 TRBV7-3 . TGTGCCAGCAGCTTAAATGGGGGACTAGAGACCGGGGAGCTGTTTTTT CASSLNGGLETGELFF
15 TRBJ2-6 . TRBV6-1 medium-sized TGTGCCAGCAGTGTACAGGGTGCTGGGGCCAACGTCCTGACTTTC CASSVQGAGANVLTF
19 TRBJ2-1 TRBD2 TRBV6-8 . TGTGCCAGCAGTTACTCGAAAGCGGGAGGGCTCCGCTCCTACAATGAGCAGTTCTTC CASSYSKAGGLRSYNEQFF
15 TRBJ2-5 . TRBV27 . TGTGCCAGCAGTTTTGGGCAGGGGTACCAAGAGACCCAGTACTTC CASSFGQGYQETQYF
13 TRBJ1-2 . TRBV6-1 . TGTGCCAGCAGTGAACAGTATAGCTATGGCTACACCTTC CASSEQYSYGYTF
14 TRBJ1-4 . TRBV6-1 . TGTGCCAGCAGTGAAAATGGGATGAGGGAAAAACTGTTTTTT CASSENGMREKLFF
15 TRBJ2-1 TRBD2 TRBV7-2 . TGTGCCAGCAGCTTACTAGCGGGAGGCTACAATGAGCAGTTCTTC CASSLLAGGYNEQFF
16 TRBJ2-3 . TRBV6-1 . TGTGCCAGCAGTGAAGTCTGGCGGTCTAGCACAGATACGCAGTATTTT CASSEVWRSSTDTQYF
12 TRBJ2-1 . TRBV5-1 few TGCGAAACGAGGTCTGGGGAAGGTGAGCAGTTCTTC CETRSGEGEQFF
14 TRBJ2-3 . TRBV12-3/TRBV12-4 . TGTGCCAGCGATGTGCGGGGCCTCACAGATACGCAGTATTTT CASDVRGLTDTQYF
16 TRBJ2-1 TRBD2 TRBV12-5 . TGTGCTAGTGCCCCCTACGGGACTAGCCACCGGGATGAGCAGTTCTTC CASAPYGTSHRDEQFF
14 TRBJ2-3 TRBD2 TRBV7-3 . TGTGCCAGCAGCCCCGGGACTAGCGGAGATACGCAGTATTTT CASSPGTSGDTQYF
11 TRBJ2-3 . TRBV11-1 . TGTGCCAGCAGCTACACAGATACGCAGTATTTT CASSYTDTQYF
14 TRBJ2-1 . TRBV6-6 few TGTGCCAGCAGTTACCTGACAGAAGGCAATGAGCAGTTCTTC CASSYLTEGNEQFF
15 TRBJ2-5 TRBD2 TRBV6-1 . TGTGCCAGCAGTTCCGTGACTAGCGGGCACAATGAGCAGTACTTC CASSSVTSGHNEQYF
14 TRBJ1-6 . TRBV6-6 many TGTGCCAGCAGTTACCGGGAGGCGGATTCACCCCTCCACTTT CASSYREADSPLHF
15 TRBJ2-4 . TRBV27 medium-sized TGTGCCAGCACCAACCTCGGCGGGGAAGGAAACATTCAGTACTTC CASTNLGGEGNIQYF
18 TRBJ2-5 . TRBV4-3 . TGCGCCAGCAGCCCCCGTGAAGGGGCCGGACGAGACCCGCAGACCCAGTACTTC CASSPREGAGRDPQTQYF
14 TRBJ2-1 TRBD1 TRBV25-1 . TGTGCCAGCAGTGATTGGACAGGGCACAATGAGCAGTTCTTC CASSDWTGHNEQFF
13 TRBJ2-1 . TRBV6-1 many TGTGCCAGCAGTTATAGACGGCTTAATGAGCAGTTCTTC CASSYRRLNEQFF